The T cell receptor beta chain under discussion was sequenced for a study of blood T cell repertoires in COVID-19. For the study at large: T cells, B-cell-depleted T cells, or PBMCs provided the cDNA or gDNA that served as material.

This CDR3 spans 14 amino acids. CDR1 MNHEY and CDR2 SVGEGT come from the germline V gene. With 2 bases removed from V and 0 bases from J, the gap between germline ends came to 7 bases. Only in-frame clones appear in the TCRdb table, and some are missing; sequencing was by immunoSEQ multiplex PCR. The table records roughly 200,000 clones, roughly 89% of them present only once. This sequence originates from a man aged 50-60 years with acute or convalescent COVID-19. The genes are TRBV6-2 or TRBV6-3 and TRBJ1-2; D is ambiguous. Sample: peripheral blood. CDR3 nucleotide sequence: TGTGCCAGCAGTTACCGACAAGCTAACTATGGCTACACCTTC. Residues: CASSYRQANYGYTF.